This paragraph covers one T cell receptor (beta chain) sequence. This clonotype is regarded as medium-sized (0.01 to 0.1%). The specificity of this receptor is unknown. Base qualities are not recorded, but no much larger clone differs from it by a single base. This specimen belongs to a study of spatial heterogeneity in lung cancer (dated 2019 in TCRdb). Looking at the study overall: Beta-chain transcripts were consistently detected in greater numbers than alpha-chain transcripts, which likely reflects a higher abundance of beta-chain transcripts. Nonsynonymous mutation counts, determined by whole-exome sequencing of tumor tissue, were related to TCR repertoire features. At surgery, both alpha and beta chains were TCR-sequenced in around 240 tumor regions, over 61 matched nontumor lung samples and some 58 PBMC samples. A strong correlation was found between TCR transcript counts in tumor regions and a T cell transcriptional module score from matched bulk RNA-seq. The study quantitatively compared TCR alpha and beta repertoires across multiple tumor regions, matched nontumor lung and blood in non-small cell lung cancer. In the raw uncorrected reads, each unique combination of TCR and UMI appeared more than ten times on average. Overall study results and their limits: Counts of ubiquitous and regional expanded TCRs were found to correlate with counts of ubiquitous and regional nonsynonymous mutations, respectively. TCR-seq coverage of tumor T cells was estimated at only roughly 6.5% for alpha chains and 11% to 15% for beta chains. Additional single-cell paired TCR alpha and beta sequencing was considered necessary to confirm, at a functional level, the hypothesis that regional TCRs recognize regional mutations. The tumor nonsynonymous mutation count correlated with the number of expanded intratumoral alpha and beta TCRs.

The method was 5' RACE. The reads were generated on a NextSeq 500. The TCR library protocol attached a unique molecular identifier to each TCR cDNA molecule to allow correction of PCR and sequencing errors. The authors' pipeline ran thus. TCR identification, UMI-based error correction and CDR3 extraction were performed with Decombinator tools. Expanded TCRs were defined as those above a frequency of 2 per 1,000, corresponding to the top 1% of the tumor frequency distribution. Expanded tumor TCRs were classed as regional if statistically deemed absent (corrected P<0.05) from at least one tumor region, otherwise ubiquitous. Renyi diversity was calculated using the R vegan package after each repertoire was subsampled 100 times to 5,000 TCRs. CDR3 similarity networks were constructed using string-kernel similarity of amino acid triplets, with links drawn between CDR3s whose pairwise similarity was above 0.82. The public reads were reprocessed in TCRdb via fastp at Q25 and MiXCR, keeping in-frame beta chains. For every CDR3 protein sequence, its rows merge into one entry that carries the most common genes and DNA. TCRdb's processing, not the study's, gives the V and J calls here. The sample yields approximately 2,900 distinct CDR3 sequences; 9.5% to 15% were counted once. In total, the top ten clones hold approximately 24% of the sample.

The meaning of the sample's time point label: sample taken at primary tumor resection. Samples were obtained from 65 to 90 patients with early-stage, untreated non-small cell lung cancer from the lung TRACERx cohort. TCR sequencing used whole RNA extracted from tumor and nontumor lung tissue, or from cryopreserved PBMC samples, without cell sorting. A patient was chosen for TCR sequencing only when enough RNA was available from at least two tumor regions. Before being selected, tumor and adjacent nontumor lung specimens were reviewed by a lung pathologist. There are 12 amino acids in the CDR3, from cysteine to phenylalanine inclusive. Only the CDR3 DNA stays, 36 bases, in frame from base 1. V loses 6 bases, J loses 6 bases, and the germline ends lie 12 bases apart. CDR1 is given as WSHSY and CDR2 as SAAADI, both from the germline V gene.

Source: lung tumor tissue, taken at surgery. This chain joins TRBV10-2 to TRBJ2-7; the D gene is perhaps TRBD1, from 6 matching bases. The receptor was derived from a male donor with early-stage non-small cell lung cancer. The DNA reads as follows: TGCGCCAGCAGAGATCCAGGGGTCGAGCAGTACTTC. Translated, it reads CASRDPGVEQYF.